This TCR beta chain was sequenced during a study of cytotoxic CD8 clonotypes in ibrutinib-treated CLL. Study summary: Partial response was seen in roughly 25 patients and complete response in 2; after median 68 months, about 14 stayed remitted, around 12 progressed.

Generated by immunoSEQ multiplex PCR, the TCRdb table keeps only in-frame clones and is missing some. The sample holds about 50,000 clones, over 65% seen once. Sequenced material: PBMCs, taken after 24 months of ibrutinib treatment. The TCR sequence derives from a human donor with chronic lymphocytic leukemia.

Here the CDR3 DNA reads TGTGCCAGCAGCCAAGGTGGAGGGCACAATGAGCAGTTCTTC. Residues: CASSQGGGHNEQFF. This chain joins TRBV4-2 and TRBJ2-1; the D gene is possibly TRBD2 (6 bases). The CDR3 covers 14 residues. V gave up 1 base and J gave up 5 bases, with 9 bases separating them. Germline V CDR1 and CDR2: LGHNA, YNFKEQ.